A selection of T cell receptor beta chains follows, all from one sample in a study of OX40 agonist ivuxolimab in advanced cancers. Profiled with immunoSEQ multiplex PCR; TCRdb holds only in-frame clones, not every one. The table records about 77,000 clones, 81% of them present only once. The sequencing here drew on CD4+ or CD8+ T cells sorted from blood, taken in a trial of the OX40 agonist ivuxolimab. The receptors were sampled from an adult with an advanced solid tumor such as melanoma, head and neck, liver or kidney cancer. Each CDR3 is given with its conserved first and last residue. Each record gives: CDR3 length, V gene, D gene, J gene, CDR3 protein. The D gene is left open where the match is weak.

16	TRBV5-1	TRBD2	TRBJ2-2	CASSEGLAGNTGELFF
16	TRBV5-1	TRBD2	TRBJ2-3	CASSSIPGLVSDTQYF
14	TRBV18	TRBD2	TRBJ2-7	CASSPIGGSYEQYF
16	TRBV30	TRBD1	TRBJ1-5	CAWSTSDRGTGVPQHF
14	TRBV19	.	TRBJ1-5	CASSMGRINQPQHF
14	TRBV5-1	.	TRBJ1-5	CASSLQGTDQPQHF
15	TRBV21-1	.	TRBJ2-3	CASSKAGGRTDTQYF
13	TRBV10-3	.	TRBJ2-3	CAISESSSDTQYF
16	TRBV5-1	TRBD2	TRBJ2-6	CASSPTGGTGANVLTF
14	TRBV2	TRBD2	TRBJ2-5	CASKRTSVGETQYF
14	TRBV6-5	TRBD2	TRBJ2-1	CASSLLGLGGEQFF
14	TRBV30	TRBD2	.	CAWRAGGNSYEQYF
16	TRBV19	.	TRBJ2-2	CATPRGGRENTGELFF
13	TRBV11-3	.	TRBJ1-1	CASSPRGSTEAFF
14	TRBV10-3	TRBD1	TRBJ2-6	CAISDRAGANVLTF
15	TRBV6-4	TRBD1	TRBJ2-3	CASSDGTGGTDTQYF
12	TRBV7-9	.	TRBJ2-7	CASRGGFDEQYF
17	TRBV7-9	.	TRBJ2-1	CATLDPGGWWASNEQFF
15	TRBV18	.	TRBJ1-1	CASSATGQPNTEAFF
14	TRBV5-1	.	TRBJ2-7	CASSLGGSGYEQYF
15	TRBV2	.	TRBJ1-5	CASSEFLPSNQPQHF
15	TRBV18	TRBD1	TRBJ1-6	CASSLRTGQNSPLHF
13	TRBV6-5	.	TRBJ2-7	CASRDHQSYEQYF
14	TRBV29-1	TRBD1	TRBJ1-5	CSVTTGDLNQPQHF
14	TRBV29-1	.	TRBJ2-6	CSVPVNSGANVLTF
15	TRBV5-1	TRBD1	.	CASSTGTGDPYEQYF
14	TRBV7-2	.	TRBJ1-2	CASSLGQSNYGYTF
15	TRBV5-4	TRBD2	TRBJ2-2	CASSPRTSGTGELFF
15	TRBV14	TRBD1	TRBJ1-2	CASSQTPTGGAESTF
17	TRBV19	.	TRBJ1-6	CASSILGGGGFNSPLHF
14	TRBV7-8	.	TRBJ2-6	CASSWDSGANVLTF
16	TRBV9	TRBD2	TRBJ2-3	CASSPGLAGSTDTQYF
13	TRBV6-1	TRBD1	TRBJ2-7	CASRRDSPYEQYF
15	TRBV4-2	TRBD2	TRBJ2-3	CASSEEAGGPDTQYF
16	TRBV9	TRBD2	TRBJ2-1	CASTGLAGGGYNEQFF
13	TRBV14	.	TRBJ1-1	CASSSTGRAEAFF
14	TRBV5-1	.	TRBJ2-5	CASSLLTGPETQYF
16	TRBV6-4	.	TRBJ1-5	CASSDAGGGSNQPQHF
14	TRBV6-5	.	TRBJ1-4	CASNNNRAGEKLFF
14	TRBV29-1	.	TRBJ1-1	CSVFRGAQNTEAFF
16	TRBV9	TRBD1	TRBJ1-1	CASSVWTGGLNTEAFF
14	TRBV2	.	TRBJ1-2	CASSERMESYGYTF
15	TRBV7-9	TRBD2	TRBJ2-1	CASSYSSGRGNEQFF
15	TRBV11-3	TRBD2	TRBJ2-1	CASSFSGGHLNEQFF
14	TRBV6-6	.	TRBJ2-7	CASSYSVGGYEQYF
14	TRBV7-9	.	TRBJ1-6	CASSPQGVGSPLHF